This TCR beta chain came from a study of CD8 T cells in ankylosing spondylitis. Study observations and caveats: A motif of seven or eight highly homologous TCR beta variants was seen as apparently characteristic of ankylosing spondylitis blood.

This clonotype was detected a few times. The antigen is undetermined. TCRdb fed the 5' RACE reads into MiXCR, producing one record per CDR3 protein. This sample has 500,000 to 550,000 distinct CDR3 sequences; about 12% occur once, and the top ten carry about 6.5%. This sequence was found in a male donor with ankylosing spondylitis. Sequencing was done on a sample of blood, either unsorted or a sorted T cell fraction (not recorded which).

CDR3 amino acids: CSARTPGTSGYNEQFF. CDR3 coding DNA: TGCAGTGCTAGAACCCCCGGGACTAGCGGCTACAATGAGCAGTTCTTC. V and J are TRBV20-1 and TRBJ2-1; TRBD2 agrees at 11 bases. CDR3 size: 16 residues. Losses at the gene ends were 2 bases for V and 3 bases for J; bases not matched to a gene: 6. Germline values: CDR1 DFQATT, CDR2 SNEGSKA (reference sequence).